These T cell receptor beta chains were read from a single sample in a study of response to subunit inactivated influenza vaccine. Using its own MiXCR run on the RT-PCR reads, TCRdb lists one record per CDR3 protein. Of a few hundred thousand distinct CDR3 sequences listed, approximately 11% are singletons. Here the sequenced sample was PBMCs from blood, taken roughly 47 days after vaccination. Receptor source: a man between 45 and 60 years old who received an inactivated influenza vaccine. CDR3s include the opening cysteine and the closing phenylalanine or tryptophan. Each record gives: clone size, D gene, J gene, V gene, CDR3 protein, CDR3 DNA. The D gene is left open where the match is weak. Size values are once, few and many counts, or a class for expanded clones, and some rows have none.

size: many
D: NA
J: TRBJ2-7
V: TRBV29-1
CDR3: CSVETEYSYEQYF
DNA: TGCAGCGTTGAGACGGAATACTCCTACGAGCAGTACTTC

size: few
D: TRBD1
J: TRBJ2-5
V: TRBV24-1
CDR3: CATSGTGGKETQYF
DNA: TGTGCCACCAGTGGGACAGGGGGAAAAGAGACCCAGTACTTC

size: few
D: NA
J: TRBJ2-3
V: TRBV5-1
CDR3: CASSLQRPQDTQYF
DNA: TGCGCCAGCAGCTTACAAAGGCCGCAGGATACGCAGTATTTT

size: few
D: TRBD1
J: TRBJ2-3
V: TRBV5-6
CDR3: CASSLVKVDRRRADTQYF
DNA: TGTGCCAGCAGCTTGGTCAAGGTGGACAGGCGAAGGGCTGATACGCAGTATTTT

size: NA
D: TRBD2
J: TRBJ2-3
V: TRBV7-2
CDR3: CASSSYPIYTSADTQYF
DNA: TGTGCCAGCAGCTCTTACCCCATTTACACTAGCGCAGATACGCAGTATTTT

size: many
D: NA
J: TRBJ1-2
V: TRBV29-1
CDR3: CSVVPLQRWEPDYGYTF
DNA: TGCAGCGTTGTTCCCTTACAGCGCTGGGAACCGGACTATGGCTACACCTTC

size: many
D: NA
J: TRBJ1-5
V: TRBV7-2
CDR3: CASSLKAGLVGPQHF
DNA: TGTGCCAGCAGCCTGAAAGCGGGCCTAGTAGGGCCCCAGCATTTT

size: NA
D: NA
J: TRBJ1-5
V: TRBV24-1
CDR3: CATSRQSPAQPQHF
DNA: TGTGCCACCAGTAGGCAATCCCCAGCTCAGCCCCAGCATTTT

size: many
D: NA
J: TRBJ2-5
V: TRBV9
CDR3: CASSVSSGGETQYF
DNA: TGTGCCAGCAGCGTAAGTTCTGGGGGAGAGACCCAGTACTTC

size: NA
D: NA
J: TRBJ2-6
V: TRBV6-1
CDR3: CASSEYRGAGANVLTF
DNA: TGTGCCAGCAGTGAATATCGGGGTGCTGGGGCCAACGTCCTGACTTTC

size: NA
D: TRBD2
J: TRBJ2-1
V: TRBV5-4
CDR3: CASSLEREGPNEQFF
DNA: TGTGCCAGCAGCTTGGAGCGGGAGGGCCCCAATGAGCAGTTCTTC

size: many
D: NA
J: TRBJ2-1
V: TRBV12-3/TRBV12-4
CDR3: CASREHEQFF
DNA: TGTGCCAGCAGAGAACATGAGCAGTTCTTC

size: few
D: NA
J: TRBJ2-5
V: TRBV6-5
CDR3: CASSYSNGPQETQYF
DNA: TGTGCCAGCAGTTACTCGAACGGGCCGCAAGAGACCCAGTACTTC

size: NA
D: NA
J: TRBJ2-5
V: TRBV10-3
CDR3: CAIRRASGVQETQYF
DNA: TGTGCCATCAGACGGGCCTCGGGGGTCCAAGAGACCCAGTACTTC

size: many
D: NA
J: TRBJ2-4
V: TRBV29-1
CDR3: CSVVRGAKNIQYF
DNA: TGCAGCGTTGTTCGCGGGGCCAAAAACATTCAGTACTTC

size: NA
D: NA
J: TRBJ2-7
V: TRBV20-1
CDR3: CSASSGQSTYEQYF
DNA: TGCAGTGCTAGCTCAGGACAGAGTACCTACGAGCAGTACTTC

size: few
D: TRBD2
J: TRBJ2-5
V: TRBV20-1
CDR3: CSAKERGGPKTQYF
DNA: TGCAGTGCTAAAGAGCGGGGGGGGCCAAAGACCCAGTACTTC

size: NA
D: NA
J: TRBJ2-3
V: TRBV5-1
CDR3: CASSSYRETGTDTQYF
DNA: TGCGCCAGCAGCAGCTACAGGGAGACAGGAACAGATACGCAGTATTTT

size: NA
D: TRBD2
J: TRBJ2-5
V: TRBV18
CDR3: CASSPPLAVQETQYF
DNA: TGTGCCAGCTCACCACCGCTAGCGGTCCAAGAGACCCAGTACTTC

size: many
D: NA
J: TRBJ2-5
V: TRBV10-3
CDR3: CAISEGEAGQQETQYF
DNA: TGTGCCATCAGTGAGGGGGAAGCGGGACAACAAGAGACCCAGTACTTC

size: NA
D: NA
J: TRBJ1-2
V: TRBV12-3/TRBV12-4
CDR3: CASRTLAGAEGYTF
DNA: TGTGCCAGCAGGACCCTGGCAGGGGCTGAAGGCTACACCTTC

size: NA
D: TRBD1
J: TRBJ2-7
V: TRBV7-9
CDR3: CASSPSTGGVYEQYF
DNA: TGTGCCAGCAGCCCCTCGACAGGGGGCGTCTACGAGCAGTACTTC

size: NA
D: TRBD1
J: TRBJ2-1
V: TRBV29-1
CDR3: CSVEDQDRAGYNEQFF
DNA: TGCAGCGTTGAAGATCAAGACAGGGCTGGGTACAATGAGCAGTTCTTC

size: few
D: TRBD2
J: TRBJ2-1
V: TRBV7-9
CDR3: CASSGSGRASNEQFF
DNA: TGTGCCAGCAGCGGAAGCGGGAGGGCCTCCAATGAGCAGTTCTTC

size: once
D: NA
J: TRBJ2-7
V: TRBV7-9
CDR3: CASSPRTAHSYEQYF
DNA: TGTGCCAGCAGCCCCCGGACAGCACACTCCTACGAGCAGTACTTC

size: few
D: NA
J: TRBJ2-3
V: TRBV2
CDR3: CASRAYPADTQYF
DNA: TGTGCCAGCAGGGCCTACCCGGCTGATACGCAGTATTTT

size: NA
D: NA
J: TRBJ1-2
V: TRBV4-2
CDR3: CASSQEAGRADTF
DNA: TGTGCCAGCAGCCAAGAAGCAGGGCGCGCAGACACCTTC

size: many
D: TRBD2
J: TRBJ2-3
V: TRBV20-1
CDR3: CSASGGRTLTDTQYF
DNA: TGCAGTGCGAGCGGGGGCCGTACCCTCACAGATACGCAGTATTTT

size: few
D: TRBD1
J: TRBJ2-3
V: TRBV5-1
CDR3: CASSSGQGHGDTQYF
DNA: TGCGCCAGCAGCTCGGGACAGGGTCATGGGGATACGCAGTATTTT

size: many
D: TRBD1
J: TRBJ2-1
V: TRBV5-1
CDR3: CASSLVQGSSYNEQFF
DNA: TGCGCCAGCAGCTTGGTACAGGGGAGCTCCTACAATGAGCAGTTCTTC

size: NA
D: TRBD1
J: TRBJ2-5
V: TRBV18
CDR3: CASSPRGQGRGETQYF
DNA: TGTGCCAGCTCACCGCGAGGACAGGGGAGAGGCGAGACCCAGTACTTC

size: NA
D: NA
J: TRBJ2-7
V: TRBV11-2
CDR3: CASSLGAIYEQYF
DNA: TGTGCCAGCAGCTTAGGAGCTATCTACGAGCAGTACTTC

size: NA
D: TRBD1
J: TRBJ1-5
V: TRBV20-1
CDR3: CSVGTGSNQPQHF
DNA: TGCAGTGTCGGGACAGGGAGCAATCAGCCCCAGCATTTT

size: many
D: NA
J: TRBJ2-5
V: TRBV15
CDR3: CATSRDVETQYF
DNA: TGTGCCACCAGCAGAGATGTCGAGACCCAGTACTTC

size: NA
D: TRBD2
J: TRBJ2-7
V: TRBV6-1
CDR3: CASSEAGTRGNYEQYF
DNA: TGTGCCAGCAGTGAGGCCGGGACTAGGGGGAACTACGAGCAGTACTTC

size: NA
D: NA
J: TRBJ1-1
V: TRBV20-1
CDR3: CSARDRGGPNTEAFF
DNA: TGCAGTGCTAGAGATCGCGGGGGCCCAAACACTGAAGCTTTCTTT

size: NA
D: NA
J: TRBJ2-7
V: TRBV24-1
CDR3: CATSALDSTGEQYF
DNA: TGTGCCACCAGTGCCCTTGACTCCACGGGGGAGCAGTACTTC

size: many
D: NA
J: TRBJ1-5
V: TRBV20-1
CDR3: CSARDFGRSNQPQHF
DNA: TGCAGTGCTAGAGATTTTGGGCGGAGCAATCAGCCCCAGCATTTT

size: NA
D: NA
J: TRBJ1-6
V: TRBV7-2
CDR3: CASSLARQGSPLHF
DNA: TGTGCCAGCAGCTTAGCGCGTCAGGGTTCACCCCTCCACTTT

size: many
D: TRBD2
J: TRBJ2-5
V: TRBV5-6
CDR3: CASSLGLAGALETQYF
DNA: TGTGCCAGCAGCCTCGGACTAGCGGGGGCCCTGGAGACCCAGTACTTC

size: few
D: TRBD2
J: TRBJ2-1
V: TRBV20-1
CDR3: CSATGTRGGNNEQFF
DNA: TGCAGTGCTACAGGGACGCGGGGGGGTAACAATGAGCAGTTCTTC

size: many
D: TRBD2
J: TRBJ2-2
V: TRBV20-1
CDR3: CSVGGRWSGELFF
DNA: TGCAGTGTCGGCGGGAGGTGGTCCGGGGAGCTGTTTTTT

size: NA
D: NA
J: TRBJ2-2
V: TRBV7-6
CDR3: CASSLVWTVNTGELFF
DNA: TGTGCCAGCAGCTTAGTGTGGACAGTAAACACCGGGGAGCTGTTTTTT

size: few
D: TRBD2
J: TRBJ2-1
V: TRBV20-1
CDR3: CSARDVGLAGGFYNEQFF
DNA: TGCAGTGCTAGAGATGTGGGACTAGCGGGGGGGTTCTACAATGAGCAGTTCTTC

size: few
D: TRBD2
J: TRBJ2-5
V: TRBV20-1
CDR3: CSATAGKETQYF
DNA: TGCAGTGCAACAGCGGGAAAAGAGACCCAGTACTTC

size: few
D: TRBD1
J: TRBJ2-2
V: TRBV6-1
CDR3: CASRQGSMFSGELFF
DNA: TGTGCCAGCAGACAGGGGAGTATGTTTTCCGGGGAGCTGTTTTTT

size: few
D: NA
J: TRBJ1-6
V: TRBV4-2
CDR3: CASSQVRPSDLYNSPLHF
DNA: TGTGCCAGCAGCCAAGTTCGGCCGTCCGACCTTTATAATTCACCCCTCCACTTT